These 24 T cell receptor beta chains share one sample of origin, sequenced in a study of graft-versus-host responses after intestinal transplantation. TCRdb keeps only in-frame clones here, not all; method: immunoSEQ multiplex PCR. The data hold 90,000 to 150,000 clones, with approximately 92% observed a single time. For these TCRs, the target antigens are not known. Here the sequenced sample was unstimulated CD4+ T cells sorted from spleen or lymph node cells, taken before intestinal transplant. The receptors originated from a human donor who received an intestinal transplant.

V is TRBV9 and J is TRBJ2-1, with 10 nucleotides matching TRBD2. Germline CDR1 and CDR2: SGDLS and YYNGEE. V gave up 1 base and J gave up 3 bases; unmatched junction bases: 1. This CDR3 spans 15 amino acids. The CDR3 protein is CASSVLAGGYNEQFF. CDR3 nucleotide sequence: TGTGCCAGCAGCGTATTAGCGGGGGGCTACAATGAGCAGTTCTTC.

J is TRBJ1-3 and V is TRBV29-1; no definite D call. Germline V gene data show CDR1 as SQVTM and CDR2 as ANQGSEA. Deletions cut 6 bases from V and 2 bases from J, with 11 bases between. The CDR3 totals 13 residues. CDR3 DNA sequence: TGCAGCGTGGCCAATCGGGCTGGAAACACCATATATTTT. Its translation: CSVANRAGNTIYF.

The CDR3, as DNA: TGTGCCAGCAGCTTGGCCCACGACGATACGCAGTATTTT. Translating gives CASSLAHDDTQYF. V is TRBV11-3 and J is TRBJ2-3, with unresolved D. V was trimmed by 3 bases and J by 6 bases, leaving 10 bases between them. Germline V gene data show CDR1 as SGHNT and CDR2 as YENEEA. The CDR3 extends over 13 amino acids.

The chain is built from TRBV5-1 and TRBJ2-3, with D unresolved. Trimming shortened V by 5 bases and J by 0 bases, and 10 bases separated the two germline ends. From germline, CDR1 is SGHRS and CDR2 YFSETQ. This CDR3 has 14 residues. The CDR3 bases are TGCGCCAGCAGTTCCCTTGGGAGCACAGATACGCAGTATTTT. The encoded protein is CASSSLGSTDTQYF.

J is TRBJ1-1 and V is TRBV15; D unclear. CDR3 length: 19 amino acids. The germline V gene encodes CDR1 LNHNV and CDR2 YYDKDF (reference sequence). V lost 1 base and J lost 1, with 22 bases in between. CDR3 in amino acids: CATSRATMGSISSNTEAFF. In nucleotides, the CDR3 is TGTGCCACCAGCAGAGCCACGATGGGCTCCATCTCTTCGAACACTGAAGCTTTCTTT.

V and J are TRBV19 and TRBJ1-5; 8 bases agree with TRBD1. CDR1 and CDR2 from the germline V gene are LNHDA and SQIVND (reference sequence). V was clipped by 5 bases and J by 6 bases; unmatched bases: 6. The CDR3 totals 14 residues. CDR3 sequence (DNA): TGTGCCAGTAGTGAGGACAGGGCACGTCAGCCCCAGCATTTT. It translates to CASSEDRARQPQHF.

This clone is a singleton in its sample. V and J are TRBV5-1 and TRBJ2-2; D is uncertain. From germline, CDR1 is SGHRS and CDR2 YFSETQ. This CDR3 is 12 amino acids long. V was shortened by 4 bases and J by 6 bases, with 7 bases between the two germline ends. This chain's CDR3 is CASSRSPGELFF. The CDR3 bases are TGCGCCAGCAGCCGGAGTCCCGGGGAGCTGTTTTTT.

CDR3 amino acids: CAWSSTSGRGADTQYF. CDR3 nucleotide sequence: TGTGCCTGGAGTTCGACTAGCGGGAGAGGGGCAGATACGCAGTATTTT. The chain employs TRBV30 and TRBJ2-3; 12 bases match TRBD2. Germline-derived CDR1 and CDR2 are GTSNPN and SVGIG (reference sequence). Losses at the gene ends were 2 bases for V and 4 bases for J; bases not matched to a gene: 7. The CDR3 contains 16 residues.

The V call is TRBV6-5, the J call TRBJ2-7; 7 positions match TRBD2. The CDR3 runs 14 residues. Looked up from germline, CDR1 is MNHEY and CDR2 is SVGAGI. V was pared by 8 bases and J by 4 bases, with 11 bases of the junction left unmatched. The CDR3 here is CASSLNGGSYEQYF. The CDR3 DNA sequence: TGTGCCAGCTCACTAAATGGCGGGAGTTACGAGCAGTACTTC.

The rearrangement links TRBV27 to TRBJ2-7; 7 bases map to TRBD2. Germline assignment: CDR1 MNHEY and CDR2 SMNVEV (reference sequence). V lost 7 bases and J lost 0; bases outside the gene matches: 3. CDR3 length: 13 amino acids. The CDR3 DNA follows: TGTGCCAGCAAGAGCGGGACCTCCTACGAGCAGTACTTC. Its protein is CASKSGTSYEQYF.

The V call is TRBV5-1, the J call TRBJ2-3; 11 nucleotides agree with TRBD2. The junction had 17 bases not matched to a gene; V was cut back by 5 bases and J by 3 bases. Germline lookup yields CDR1 SGHRS and CDR2 YFSETQ. The CDR3 spans 19 residues. The CDR3 region has the DNA TGCGCCAGCAGGTTCAAGACTAGCGGGATAAGCAGTAGGACAGATACGCAGTATTTT. This encodes CASRFKTSGISSRTDTQYF.

CDR3 DNA sequence: TGTGCCAGCACCCTTCAAGGGACCCCCATGAACACTGAAGCTTTCTTT. Translation gives CASTLQGTPMNTEAFF. The chain joins TRBV7-8 to TRBJ1-1; D is perhaps TRBD1 (5 bases). The CDR3 contains 16 residues. The V gene's germline CDR1 is SGHVS and CDR2 FQNEAQ. Deletions cut 7 bases from V and 0 bases from J, with 18 bases between.

About this clone itself: At the DNA level, this CDR3 is encoded by other sequences in the same sample as well. The genes are TRBV19 and TRBJ2-1; D uncertain. The CDR3 runs to 14 residues. Per the germline V gene, CDR1 is LNHDA and CDR2 is SQIVND (reference sequence). Trimming left V 2 bases short and J 6 bases short, with 11 bases between. The CDR3 DNA reads as TGTGCCAGTAGTATATTGGCAGTCCGCAATGAGCAGTTCTTC. Translated: CASSILAVRNEQFF.

The chain has TRBV5-1 and TRBJ2-2, with 10 bases identical to TRBD1. Germline CDR1 is SGHRS and CDR2 is YFSETQ. J gave up 6 bases and V 4 bases, and 6 bases lay outside the gene matches. The CDR3 length is 15 residues. For the CDR3, the DNA is TGCGCCAGCAGCAAGGGACAGGGGATTGCCGGGGAGCTGTTTTTT. Translation: CASSKGQGIAGELFF.

The chain links TRBV5-1 to TRBJ1-5, with D tentatively TRBD1 (5 bases). Deletions cut 4 bases from V and 7 bases from J, with 18 bases between. The CDR3 runs 15 residues. Germline CDR1 and CDR2: SGHRS and YFSETQ. The CDR3 nucleotides are TGCGCCAGCAGCCCCGGGTTGGGGCCTGGACAGCCCCAGCATTTT. It codes for CASSPGLGPGQPQHF.

This clone was seen only a few times. Other DNA sequences in this sample translate to the same CDR3. Here the CDR3 DNA reads TGTGCCAGCAGCGTTAGCGGTAGCTCCTACAATGAGCAGTTCTTC. Protein sequence: CASSVSGSSYNEQFF. V gene TRBV9 combines with J gene TRBJ2-1; D is perhaps TRBD2 (6 bases). The CDR3 consists of 15 residues. V was pared by 2 bases and J by 0 bases, with 9 bases between. Germline V CDR1 and CDR2: SGDLS, YYNGEE.

The rearrangement links TRBV11-2 to TRBJ2-7; the D gene is possibly TRBD1 (5 bases). The V gene's germline CDR1 is SGHAT and CDR2 FQNNGV. The V gene lost 6 bases and the J gene lost 5 bases, with 8 bases spanning the gap. The CDR3 contains 11 residues. CDR3 in amino acids: CASRGLNEQYF. CDR3 sequence (DNA): TGTGCCAGCAGGGGGCTGAACGAGCAGTACTTC.

This sequence joins TRBV18 and TRBJ2-1; D not resolved. Between the trimmed V and J ends, which lost 3 bases and 7 bases, there was a span of 10 bases. The germline gives CDR1 KGHSH, CDR2 LQKENI. The CDR3 is 13 amino acids. The CDR3 here is CASSPTVSNEQFF. The CDR3 DNA follows: TGTGCCAGCTCACCTACCGTATCGAATGAGCAGTTCTTC.

Details on this clone: A junction boundary mismatches the germline segment, possibly from a read error. V and J are TRBV7-7 and TRBJ2-1, with 11 bases matching TRBD2. Germline loops: CDR1 SSHAT, CDR2 FNYEAQ (reference sequence). The length of the CDR3 is 16 residues. The CDR3 DNA sequence: TGTGCTAGCAGCCCAGATAGCGGGAGGGTATACAATGAGCAGTTCTTC. Encoded protein: CASSPDSGRVYNEQFF.

V and J are TRBV5-1 and TRBJ2-7, with a weak D call TRBD1 (6 bases). Trimming removed 4 bases from V and 5 bases from J, with 10 bases in between. CDR3 length: 12 residues. CDR1 is SGHRS and CDR2 is YFSETQ in the germline V gene. The CDR3 coding sequence is TGCGCCAGCAGCGCTGCAGGGGACGAGCAGTACTTC. Amino acid sequence: CASSAAGDEQYF.

The rearrangement uses TRBV7-9 and TRBJ2-1; D gene ambiguous. Germline CDR1 and CDR2: SEHNR and FQNEAQ (reference sequence). Trimming took off 6 bases at V and 3 bases at J, with 6 bases between the two ends. The CDR3 has 12 residues. The CDR3 here is CASRRLYNEQFF. CDR3 bases: TGTGCCAGCAGGCGGCTCTACAATGAGCAGTTCTTC.

The CDR3 DNA reads TGTGCCTGGAGTGTACAGATTCGAGGCTACACCTTC. It encodes CAWSVQIRGYTF. The chain links TRBV30 to TRBJ1-2; D remains unclear. The ends were cut back, 0 bases at V and 8 bases at J, with 10 bases in the middle. The CDR3 is 12 residues long. Germline CDR1 GTSNPN, CDR2 SVGIG (reference sequence).

This rearrangement joins TRBV4-2 to TRBJ1-5, with D perhaps TRBD1 (6 bases). The V gene's germline CDR1 is LGHNA and CDR2 YNFKEQ. V lost 1 base to trimming and J lost 5 bases, with 12 bases between them. The CDR3 spans 15 residues. CDR3 amino acids: CASSQGDIGDQPQHF. The CDR3 DNA reads TGTGCCAGCAGCCAAGGGGACATAGGCGATCAGCCCCAGCATTTT.

The chain combines TRBV7-9 with TRBJ2-7; perhaps D is TRBD1 or TRBD2 (5 bases each). V was cut by 6 bases and J by 5 bases, with 8 bases left in between. The CDR3 has 11 residues. Germline values: CDR1 SEHNR, CDR2 FQNEAQ (reference sequence). CDR3 DNA sequence: TGTGCCAGCAGGGGGGAACACGAGCAGTACTTC. Its translation: CASRGEHEQYF.